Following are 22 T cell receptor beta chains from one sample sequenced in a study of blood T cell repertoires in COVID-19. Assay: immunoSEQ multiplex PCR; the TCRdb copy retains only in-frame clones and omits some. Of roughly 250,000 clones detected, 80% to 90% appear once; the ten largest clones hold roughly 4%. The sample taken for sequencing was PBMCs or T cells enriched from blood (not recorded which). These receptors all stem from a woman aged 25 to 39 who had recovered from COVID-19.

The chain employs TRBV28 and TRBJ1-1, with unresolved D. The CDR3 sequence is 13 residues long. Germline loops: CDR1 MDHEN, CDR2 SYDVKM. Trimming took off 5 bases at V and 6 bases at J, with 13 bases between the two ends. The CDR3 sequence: CASSPQNTAEAFF. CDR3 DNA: TGTGCCAGCAGTCCACAAAATACAGCTGAAGCTTTCTTT.

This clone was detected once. CDR3 protein: CASSSRRTYNNTEAFF. Here the CDR3 DNA reads TGTGCCAGCAGCTCACGTAGGACATATAATAACACTGAAGCTTTCTTT. The J gene is TRBJ1-1, the V gene TRBV7-3; maybe TRBD1 (5 bases). Germline CDR1 and CDR2: SGHTA and FQGTGA. V lost 4 bases to trimming and J lost 2 bases, with 17 bases between them. This CDR3 contains 16 residues.

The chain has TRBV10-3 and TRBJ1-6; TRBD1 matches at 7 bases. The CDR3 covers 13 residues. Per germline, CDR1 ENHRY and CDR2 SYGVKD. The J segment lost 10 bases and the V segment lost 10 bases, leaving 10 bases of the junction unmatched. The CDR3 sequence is CATLDRWGSPLHF. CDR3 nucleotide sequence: TGTGCCACCCTGGACAGGTGGGGATCACCCCTCCACTTT.

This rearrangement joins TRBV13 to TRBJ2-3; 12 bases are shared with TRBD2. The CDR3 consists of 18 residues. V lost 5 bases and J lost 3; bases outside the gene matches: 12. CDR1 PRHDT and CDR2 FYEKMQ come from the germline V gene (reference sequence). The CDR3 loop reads CASSPPLLAGGLTDTQYF. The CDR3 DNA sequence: TGTGCCAGCAGCCCCCCCCTCCTAGCGGGAGGGTTGACAGATACGCAGTATTTT.

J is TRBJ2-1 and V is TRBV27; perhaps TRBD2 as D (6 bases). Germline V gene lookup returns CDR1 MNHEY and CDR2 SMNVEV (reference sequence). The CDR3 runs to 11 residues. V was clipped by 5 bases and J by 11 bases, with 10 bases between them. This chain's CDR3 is CASSMGGQQFF. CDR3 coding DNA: TGTGCCAGCAGTATGGGGGGACAGCAGTTCTTC.

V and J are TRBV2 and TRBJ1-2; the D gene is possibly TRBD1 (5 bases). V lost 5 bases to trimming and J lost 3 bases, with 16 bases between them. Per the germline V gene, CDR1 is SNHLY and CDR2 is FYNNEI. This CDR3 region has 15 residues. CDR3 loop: CASSPRQGGDYGYTF. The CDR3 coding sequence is TGTGCCAGCAGTCCGCGACAAGGAGGGGACTATGGCTACACCTTC.

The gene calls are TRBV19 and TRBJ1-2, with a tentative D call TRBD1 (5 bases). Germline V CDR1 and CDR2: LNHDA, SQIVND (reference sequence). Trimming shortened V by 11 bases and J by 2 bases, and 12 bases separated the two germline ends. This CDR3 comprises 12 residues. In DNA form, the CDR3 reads TGTGCCGGTACAGACAGAAACTATGGCTACACCTTC. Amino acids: CAGTDRNYGYTF.

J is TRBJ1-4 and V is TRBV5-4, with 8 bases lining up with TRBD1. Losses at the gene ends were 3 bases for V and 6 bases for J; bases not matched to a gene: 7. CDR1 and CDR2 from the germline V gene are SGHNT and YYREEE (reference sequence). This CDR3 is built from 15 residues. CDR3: CASSSSRGRDEKLFF. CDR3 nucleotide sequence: TGTGCCAGCAGCTCGTCCAGGGGGCGAGATGAAAAACTGTTTTTT.

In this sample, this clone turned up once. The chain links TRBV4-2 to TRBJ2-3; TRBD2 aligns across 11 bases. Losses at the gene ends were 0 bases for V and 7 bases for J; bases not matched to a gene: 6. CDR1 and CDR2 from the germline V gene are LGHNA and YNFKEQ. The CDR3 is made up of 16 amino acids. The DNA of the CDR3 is TGTGCCAGCAGCCAAGATCAGGCTAGCGGGGGGAATACGCAGTATTTT. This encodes CASSQDQASGGNTQYF.

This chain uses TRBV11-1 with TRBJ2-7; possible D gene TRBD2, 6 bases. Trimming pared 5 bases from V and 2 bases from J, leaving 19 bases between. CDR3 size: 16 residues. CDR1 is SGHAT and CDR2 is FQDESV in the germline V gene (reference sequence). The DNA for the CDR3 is TGTGCCAGCAGCGCCCGGGGGTCGGGTGGGACCTACGAGCAGTACTTC. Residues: CASSARGSGGTYEQYF.

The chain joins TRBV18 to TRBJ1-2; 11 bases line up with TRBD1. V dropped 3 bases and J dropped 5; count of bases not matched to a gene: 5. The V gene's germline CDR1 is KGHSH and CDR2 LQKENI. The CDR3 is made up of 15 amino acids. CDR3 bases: TGTGCCAGCTCACCGGGACAGGGGGTTCAGTATGGCTACACCTTC. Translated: CASSPGQGVQYGYTF.

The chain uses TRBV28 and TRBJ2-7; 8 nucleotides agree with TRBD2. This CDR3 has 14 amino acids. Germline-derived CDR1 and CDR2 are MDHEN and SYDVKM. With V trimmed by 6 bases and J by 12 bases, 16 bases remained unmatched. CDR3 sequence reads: CASSRPGTSVSWYF. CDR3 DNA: TGTGCCAGCAGCAGACCCGGGACTAGTGTCTCATGGTACTTC.

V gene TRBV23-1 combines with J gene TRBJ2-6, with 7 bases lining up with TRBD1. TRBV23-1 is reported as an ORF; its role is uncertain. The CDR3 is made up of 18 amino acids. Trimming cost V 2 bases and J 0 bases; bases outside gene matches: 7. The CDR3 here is CASSQRGTASSGANVLTF. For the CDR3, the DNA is TGCGCCAGCAGTCAAAGAGGGACAGCAAGCTCTGGGGCCAACGTCCTGACTTTC.

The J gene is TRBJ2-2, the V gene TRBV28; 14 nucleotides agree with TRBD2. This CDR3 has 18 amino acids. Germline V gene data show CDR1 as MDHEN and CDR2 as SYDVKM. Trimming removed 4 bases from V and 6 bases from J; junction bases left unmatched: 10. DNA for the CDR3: TGTGCCAGCAGTTCGGGACAGGGACTAGCGGGAGCTCCCGGGGAGCTGTTTTTT. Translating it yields CASSSGQGLAGAPGELFF.

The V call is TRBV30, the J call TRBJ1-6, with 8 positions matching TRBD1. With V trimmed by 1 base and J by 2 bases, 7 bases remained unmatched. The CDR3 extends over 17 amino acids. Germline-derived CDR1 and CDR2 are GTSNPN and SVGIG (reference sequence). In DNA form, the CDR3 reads TGTGCCTGGAGTGGAGGGACAGGACAAACCTATAATTCACCCCTCCACTTT. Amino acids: CAWSGGTGQTYNSPLHF.

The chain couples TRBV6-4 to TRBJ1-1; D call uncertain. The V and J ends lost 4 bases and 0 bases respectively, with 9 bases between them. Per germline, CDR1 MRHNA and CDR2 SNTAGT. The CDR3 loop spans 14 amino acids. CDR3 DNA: TGTGCCAGCAGTGCCGCAGGTCTGAACACTGAAGCTTTCTTT. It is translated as CASSAAGLNTEAFF.

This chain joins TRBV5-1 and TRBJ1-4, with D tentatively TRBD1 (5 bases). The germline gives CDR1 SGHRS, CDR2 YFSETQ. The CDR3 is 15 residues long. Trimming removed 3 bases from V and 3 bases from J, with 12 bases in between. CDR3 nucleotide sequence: TGCGCCAGCAGCTCTACAGGCCCCCCTAATGAAAAACTGTTTTTT. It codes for CASSSTGPPNEKLFF.

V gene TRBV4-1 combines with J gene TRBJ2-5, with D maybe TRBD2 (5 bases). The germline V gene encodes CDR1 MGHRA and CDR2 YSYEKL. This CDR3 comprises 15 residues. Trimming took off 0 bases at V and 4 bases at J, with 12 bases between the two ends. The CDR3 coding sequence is TGCGCCAGCAGCCAAGATCTGGAGGATCGAGAGACCCAGTACTTC. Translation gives CASSQDLEDRETQYF.

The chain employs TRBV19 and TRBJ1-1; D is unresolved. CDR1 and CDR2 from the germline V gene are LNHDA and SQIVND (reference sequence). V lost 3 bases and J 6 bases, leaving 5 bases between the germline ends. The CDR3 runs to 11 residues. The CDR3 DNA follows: TGTGCCAGTAGTATTCTGTCTGAAGCTTTCTTT. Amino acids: CASSILSEAFF.

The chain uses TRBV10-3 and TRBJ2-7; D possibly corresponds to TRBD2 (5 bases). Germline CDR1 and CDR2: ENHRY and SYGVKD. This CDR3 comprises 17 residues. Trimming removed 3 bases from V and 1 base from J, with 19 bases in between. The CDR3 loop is CAISDFSALAQSYEQYF. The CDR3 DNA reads TGTGCCATCAGTGACTTCTCAGCCCTAGCCCAATCCTACGAGCAGTACTTC.

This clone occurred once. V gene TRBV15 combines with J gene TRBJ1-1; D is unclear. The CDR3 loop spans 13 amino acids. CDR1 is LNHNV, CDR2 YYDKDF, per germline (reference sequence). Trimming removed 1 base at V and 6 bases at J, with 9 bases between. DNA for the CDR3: TGTGCCACCAGCAGAGCCGGGGAGGCTGAAGCTTTCTTT. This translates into CATSRAGEAEAFF.

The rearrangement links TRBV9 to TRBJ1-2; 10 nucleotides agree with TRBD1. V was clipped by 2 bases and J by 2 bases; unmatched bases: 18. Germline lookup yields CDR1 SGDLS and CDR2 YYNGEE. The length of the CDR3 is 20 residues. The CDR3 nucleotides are TGTGCCAGCAGCGTTTCTCTCTACCCGGGACAGGGGAATTTGAACTATGGCTACACCTTC. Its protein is CASSVSLYPGQGNLNYGYTF.